The next 20 T cell receptor beta chains were all read from a single sample in a study of T-cell reconstitution after alpha-beta-depleted transplantation in children. Unique molecular identifiers featured in how the TCRbeta library was prepared. TCRdb re-derived calls from the PCR reads in MiXCR, one entry per CDR3 protein. The repertoire holds nearly 200,000 distinct CDR3 sequences, roughly 6.3% seen once, with 4.5% in the top ten. The source was PBMCs, collected before TCRalphabeta/CD19-depleted stem cell transplant. The receptors stem from a girl younger than two with combined immunodeficiency, due to receive a stem cell transplant.

Only a few counts were recorded for this clonotype. J is TRBJ2-7 and V is TRBV7-9, with 8 nucleotides matching TRBD1. The CDR3 runs to 15 residues. Trimming took 6 bases from V and 2 from J; bases not matched to a gene: 9. Germline CDR1 is SEHNR and CDR2 is FQNEAQ (reference sequence). The CDR3 nucleotides are TGTGCCAGCAGTTCCGGACAGGGCCGGCCCTACGAGCAGTACTTC. Its translation is CASSSGQGRPYEQYF.

This clonotype occurred many times. The chain has TRBV12-3 or TRBV12-4 and TRBJ2-7; no clear D gene. This CDR3 is 12 amino acids long. V was trimmed by 6 bases and J by 3 bases, leaving 9 bases between them. The DNA for the CDR3 is TGTGCCAGCAGCTGGACCGACTACGAGCAGTACTTC. Amino acid sequence: CASSWTDYEQYF.

This clonotype was found many times. V usage is TRBV21-1 and J usage is TRBJ2-7; TRBD1, the table's D call, was not compared with the DNA. TRBV21-1 is assigned pseudogene status. The CDR3 extends over 15 amino acids. The CDR3 reads CASSNPGHASYEQYF. The CDR3 DNA is TGTGCCAGCAGCAATCCGGGACACGCCTCCTACGAGCAGTACTTC.

This clonotype occurred many times. The genes are TRBV29-1 and TRBJ2-1, with D perhaps TRBD1 or TRBD2 (5 bases each). Germline loops: CDR1 SQVTM, CDR2 ANQGSEA. Trimming took 1 base from V and 8 from J, leaving 9 bases between them. The CDR3 totals 12 residues. CDR3 bases: TGCAGCGTTGAAGGACGGGGCTATGAGCAGTTCTTC. This gives the protein CSVEGRGYEQFF.

The V gene is TRBV7-3, the J gene TRBJ2-1; 8 bases fit TRBD2. Germline V CDR1 and CDR2: SGHTA, FQGTGA. The CDR3 spans 15 residues. J gave up 10 bases and V 5 bases, and 13 bases lay outside the gene matches. Written as DNA, the CDR3 is TGTGCCAGCAGCCCCACGACAGGTCCGGGGGGGGAGCAGTTCTTC. This gives the protein CASSPTTGPGGEQFF.

V gene TRBV20-1 combines with J gene TRBJ2-7; TRBD2 agrees at 8 bases. The CDR3 is 13 amino acids. Germline assignment: CDR1 DFQATT and CDR2 SNEGSKA (reference sequence). Trimming at V came to 6 bases and at J to 2 bases, leaving 6 bases not matched to a gene. The CDR3 DNA reads TGCAGTGCCAGACTAGCGTTGACCTACGAGCAGTACTTC. Protein sequence: CSARLALTYEQYF.

This clonotype was recorded at least ten times. This rearrangement joins TRBV9 to TRBJ2-1, with 10 bases identical to TRBD2. This CDR3 region has 15 residues. From germline, CDR1 is SGDLS and CDR2 YYNGEE. The J segment lost 8 bases and the V segment lost 4 bases, leaving 9 bases of the junction unmatched. CDR3 sequence reads: CASSSSGGGLDEQFF. CDR3 in DNA: TGTGCCAGCAGCTCTAGCGGGGGCGGTTTGGATGAGCAGTTCTTC.

This clonotype was detected ten times or more. J is TRBJ2-7 and V is TRBV28; 11 bases fit TRBD2. J lost 5 bases, V lost 4 bases, and 7 bases had no gene match. This CDR3 comprises 15 residues. The germline V gene encodes CDR1 MDHEN and CDR2 SYDVKM. CDR3 region: CASSSTPGLADEQYF. CDR3 nucleotides: TGTGCCAGCAGTTCCACCCCGGGACTAGCGGACGAGCAGTACTTC.

The rearrangement uses TRBV30 and TRBJ2-1; no firm D call. The CDR3 covers 11 residues. Trimming stripped 0 bases from V and 8 bases from J, with 5 bases between. The germline gives CDR1 GTSNPN, CDR2 SVGIG (reference sequence). This CDR3 reads CAWSVADEQFF. The CDR3, as DNA: TGTGCCTGGAGTGTGGCGGATGAGCAGTTCTTC.

The CDR3 loop reads CASSLPGRPDEQYF. CDR3 nucleotides: TGCGCCAGCAGCTTACCCGGGAGGCCCGACGAGCAGTACTTC. The rearrangement uses TRBV5-1 and TRBJ2-7; 7 nucleotides align to TRBD2. With V trimmed by 2 bases and J by 5 bases, 7 bases remained unmatched. Germline CDR1 SGHRS, CDR2 YFSETQ. The CDR3 contains 14 residues.

Ten or more counts support this clonotype. The chain recombines TRBV15 with TRBJ2-1; D is unclear. From germline, CDR1 is LNHNV and CDR2 YYDKDF (reference sequence). V was pared by 0 bases and J by 9 bases, with 6 bases between. This CDR3 spans 12 amino acids. The CDR3 loop is CATSRDTTEQFF. The CDR3 DNA reads TGTGCCACCAGCAGAGATACGACTGAGCAGTTCTTC.

This clonotype was observed at least ten times. The V and J genes are TRBV6-5 and TRBJ2-5; 8 positions agree with TRBD2. Trimming at V came to 4 bases and at J to 9 bases, leaving 13 bases not matched to a gene. Germline-derived CDR1 and CDR2 are MNHEY and SVGAGI. The CDR3 is 15 residues long. The CDR3: CASSFRAGDPTSQYF. Here the CDR3 DNA reads TGTGCCAGCAGTTTCCGAGCGGGAGACCCAACTTCCCAGTACTTC.

This clonotype was seen at least ten times. V and J are TRBV5-1 and TRBJ2-1; 12 bases map to TRBD2. This CDR3 comprises 16 residues. The germline V gene encodes CDR1 SGHRS and CDR2 YFSETQ. The V gene end was trimmed by 0 bases and the J gene end by 9 bases; junction bases not matched to a gene: 7. CDR3 sequence: CASSLAPSGGAFEQFF. As DNA, the CDR3 is TGCGCCAGCAGCTTGGCCCCTAGCGGGGGGGCCTTTGAGCAGTTCTTC. Full variable domain (outside the CDR3, taken from reference TRBV5-1 and TRBJ2-1): KAGVTQTPRYLIKTRGQQVTLSCSPISGHRSVSWYQQTPGQGLQFLFEYFSETQRNKGNFPGRFSGRQFSNSRSEMNVSTLELGDSALYLCASSLAPSGGAFEQFFGPGTRLTVL.

This clonotype has a count of ten or more. The rearrangement links TRBV20-1 to TRBJ2-1, with 8 bases fitting TRBD2. After removal of 5 bases from V and 9 bases from J, the junction contained 3 bases not matched to a gene. The CDR3 consists of 11 residues. CDR1 and CDR2 (germline): DFQATT, SNEGSKA (reference sequence). CDR3 nucleotide sequence: TGCAGTGCTGGGACTAGAGGTGAGCAGTTCTTC. Translated, it gives CSAGTRGEQFF.

The table lists this clonotype with many counts. The chain is built from TRBV7-6 and TRBJ1-1; maybe TRBD1 (5 bases). The CDR3 has 14 amino acids. V was clipped by 5 bases and J by 1 base, with 11 bases between them. Germline CDR1 is SGHVS and CDR2 is FNYEAQ. The CDR3 here is CASSIDRQNTEAFF. The CDR3 nucleotides read TGTGCCAGCAGCATAGACAGACAGAACACTGAAGCTTTCTTT.

This clonotype showed up many times. CDR3 DNA sequence: TGTGCCAGCAGCTTAGGGCCCTTTTCTCGGCTACAAGAGACCCAGTACTTC. This codes for CASSLGPFSRLQETQYF. The V and J genes are TRBV11-2 and TRBJ2-5; no clear D gene. The CDR3 consists of 17 residues. V was cut by 1 base and J by 2 bases, with 17 bases left in between. Germline V gene sequence: CDR1 SGHAT, CDR2 FQNNGV.

In this sample, this clonotype turned up many times. DNA for the CDR3: TGTGCCAGCAGGCTGGGGACAAGGCTTGGGGGGCAGTACTTC. Its translation: CASRLGTRLGGQYF. The chain joins TRBV11-2 to TRBJ2-7; possible D gene TRBD1, 6 bases. Germline V lookup: CDR1 SGHAT, CDR2 FQNNGV. Between the trimmed V and J ends, which lost 6 bases and 9 bases, there was a span of 21 bases. CDR3 length equals 14 residues. The entire variable domain, with the rest obtained from reference TRBV11-2 and TRBJ2-7, is as follows: EAGVAQSPRYKIIEKRQSVAFWCNPISGHATLYWYQQILGQGPKLLIQFQNNGVVDDSQLPKDRFSAERLKGVDSTLKIQPAKLEDSAVYLCASRLGTRLGGQYFGPGTRLTVT.

This clonotype was detected many times. V gene TRBV5-4 combines with J gene TRBJ2-1, with 11 nucleotides matching TRBD2. Germline lookup yields CDR1 SGHNT and CDR2 YYREEE (reference sequence). The CDR3 totals 12 residues. V dropped 4 bases and J dropped 10; count of bases not matched to a gene: 1. CDR3 amino acids: CASSRTSGEQFF. CDR3 bases: TGTGCCAGCAGCCGGACTAGCGGGGAGCAGTTCTTC.

This clonotype was counted only a few times. The CDR3 is CASSFPGTGERGYTF. The CDR3 region has the DNA TGCGCCAGCAGCTTTCCCGGGACAGGGGAGAGAGGCTACACCTTC. The V gene is TRBV5-1, the J gene TRBJ1-2; 10 bases fit TRBD1. Germline loops: CDR1 SGHRS, CDR2 YFSETQ. The CDR3 loop spans 15 amino acids. Trimming at V came to 2 bases and at J to 8 bases, leaving 9 bases not matched to a gene.

This clonotype was counted at least ten times. CDR3 protein: CSARDLVGIRETQYF. The CDR3 DNA reads TGCAGTGCTAGAGATCTAGTCGGGATCCGAGAGACCCAGTACTTC. The rearrangement links TRBV20-1 to TRBJ2-5; D possibly corresponds to TRBD2 (5 bases). Germline lookup yields CDR1 DFQATT and CDR2 SNEGSKA (reference sequence). There are 15 residues in the CDR3. Trimming took 0 bases from V and 4 from J, leaving 15 bases between them.